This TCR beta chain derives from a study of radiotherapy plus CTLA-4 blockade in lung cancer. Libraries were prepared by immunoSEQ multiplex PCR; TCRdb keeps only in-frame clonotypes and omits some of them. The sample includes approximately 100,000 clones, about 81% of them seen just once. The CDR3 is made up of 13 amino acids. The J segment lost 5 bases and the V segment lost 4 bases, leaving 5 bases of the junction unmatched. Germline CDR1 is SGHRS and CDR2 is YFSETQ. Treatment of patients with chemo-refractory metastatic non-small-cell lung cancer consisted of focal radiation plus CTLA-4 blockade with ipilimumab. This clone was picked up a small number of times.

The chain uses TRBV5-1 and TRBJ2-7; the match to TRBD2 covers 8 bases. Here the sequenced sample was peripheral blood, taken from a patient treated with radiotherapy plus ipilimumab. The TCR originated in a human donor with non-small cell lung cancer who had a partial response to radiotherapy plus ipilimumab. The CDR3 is CASSPAGLDEQYF. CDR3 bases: TGCGCCAGCAGCCCAGCGGGACTAGACGAGCAGTACTTC.